One and the same sample provided the 5 T cell receptor beta chains below, sequenced in a study of beta chain features in type 1 diabetes. Study-wide results and limits: A moderate, significant TCRB CDR3 shortening appeared in type 1 diabetes across four CD4+ subsets.

The antigens these receptors bind are not known. Expressed TCRB transcripts were sequenced because the isolated RNA had all been reverse transcribed beforehand. The protocol was immunoSEQ multiplex PCR, while the TCRdb copy is restricted to in-frame clones and leaves out a portion. The sample shows roughly 300,000 clones, 7% to 10% of them seen only once. Sequences were obtained from central memory CD4+ T cells from blood. The receptors stem from a young man with type 1 diabetes.

About this clone: This CDR3 is also generated by other DNA sequences in the sample. The V call is TRBV7-2, the J call TRBJ2-5; D not resolved. With 5 bases removed from V and 1 base from J, the gap between germline ends came to 5 bases. CDR3 length equals 12 residues. Looked up from germline, CDR1 is SGHTA and CDR2 is FQGNSA. CDR3 nucleotide sequence: TGTGCCAGCAGCGCAAGCCAAGAGACCCAGTACTTC. Its protein is CASSASQETQYF.

This clone was seen a handful of times. This rearrangement joins TRBV7-9 to TRBJ2-5, with D hard to call. The CDR3 runs 13 residues. In germline, CDR1 is SEHNR, CDR2 FQNEAQ (reference sequence). V was cut by 3 bases and J by 5 bases, with 10 bases left in between. The chain's CDR3 is CASSFRVGETQYF. The CDR3 coding sequence is TGTGCCAGCAGCTTTCGAGTCGGGGAGACCCAGTACTTC.

This clone has at least ten counts. This rearrangement joins TRBV4-3 to TRBJ2-1; D is possibly TRBD1 or TRBD2 (5 bases each). The germline V and J ends were trimmed by 4 bases and 10 bases, with 17 bases remaining between them. CDR1 LGHNA and CDR2 YSLEER come from the germline V gene. The CDR3 runs to 14 residues. In DNA, the CDR3 is TGCGCCAGCAGCCGGACGGGAAGTTGGGGCGAGCAGTTCTTC. Protein: CASSRTGSWGEQFF.

About this clone: The sample has other DNA sequences that encode this CDR3 too. V and J are TRBV28 and TRBJ2-5; D uncertain. V lost 8 bases to trimming and J lost 4 bases, with 5 bases between them. From germline, CDR1 is MDHEN and CDR2 SYDVKM. The CDR3 spans 10 residues. CDR3: CASRGETQYF. The CDR3 region has the DNA TGTGCCAGCCGTGGAGAGACCCAGTACTTC.

This chain uses TRBV2 with TRBJ2-3; TRBD2 might be the D (6 bases). This CDR3 region has 15 residues. CDR1 is SNHLY and CDR2 is FYNNEI in the germline V gene. V lost 4 bases, J lost 0 bases, and 11 bases lay in between. The CDR3 sequence: CASSAAGTSTDTQYF. DNA for the CDR3: TGTGCCAGCAGTGCGGCGGGGACTAGCACAGATACGCAGTATTTT.